Described below is a single T cell receptor beta chain sequence and its context. One base away lies a much larger clone, so this may be a sequencing read error. This CDR3 is missing its conserved last phenylalanine or tryptophan, likely due to a read error. Across 18 months, stable Graves' hyperthyroidism was marked by no progression to ophthalmopathy. Pregnant or lactating patients were excluded, as were those with uncontrolled infection or other autoimmune disease. Source material for PBMCs was less than 12 ml fresh peripheral blood. RNA transcripts gave rise to amplified TCR beta CDR3 regions. First-round RT-PCR of the TCR CDR3 relied on the HTBI primer set. TCRdb reprocessed the multiplex PCR reads with MiXCR, giving one entry per CDR3 protein. The repertoire consists of a few hundred thousand distinct CDR3 sequences, with 15% to 18% occurring once and the leading ten covering approximately 7.5%.

The CDR3 loop spans 13 amino acids. V gave up 3 bases and J gave up 2 bases, with 11 bases separating them. Germline V gene data show CDR1 as GTSNPN and CDR2 as SVGIG (reference sequence). This entry comes from a study of T cells in Graves' hyperthyroidism and ophthalmopathy. This clonotype was obtained from a woman between 18 and 29 years old with Graves' hyperthyroidism. The V call is TRBV30, the J call TRBJ2-7, with a tentative D call TRBD1 (6 bases). Source material: blood. The CDR3 protein is CAWSRDTPYEQYL. The CDR3 DNA is TGTGCCTGGAGCCGGGACACCCCCTACGAGCAGTACCTC.